This T cell receptor beta chain was sequenced for a study of cytotoxic CD8 clonotypes in ibrutinib-treated CLL. Study information: Included were 11 relapsed/refractory and 15 treatment-naive patients, of whom roughly 17 were IGHV unmutated.

PBMCs that had been cryopreserved were the source of about 2 micrograms of genomic DNA for TCR beta libraries. The data were produced by immunoSEQ multiplex PCR, yet TCRdb's version contains in-frame clones alone and is incomplete. The sample lists approximately 60,000 clones, 54% occurring once. The table lists this clone with a few counts. Its specificity is not known. General study points: Upon ibrutinib response clonality rose, and upon progression it fell back toward baseline. Under therapy, public clonotypes either contracted or stayed stable, and they were uncommon.

V was cut by 3 bases and J by 2 bases, with 17 bases left in between. Germline CDR1 reads SGDLS; CDR2 reads YYNGEE. The CDR3 covers 16 residues. The chain joins TRBV9 to TRBJ2-5, with D perhaps TRBD1 or TRBD2 (6 bases each). The sequencing used PBMCs, collected at disease progression, from a patient treated with ibrutinib. The clonotype originates from a human donor with chronic lymphocytic leukemia. The CDR3 spells CASSEGGTHKQETQYF. For the CDR3, the DNA is TGTGCCAGCAGCGAAGGCGGGACACACAAACAAGAGACCCAGTACTTC. The entire variable domain, with the rest obtained from reference TRBV9 and TRBJ2-5, is as follows: DSGVTQTPKHLITATGQRVTLRCSPRSGDLSVYWYQQSLDQGLQFLIQYYNGEERAKGNILERFSAQQFPDLHSELNLSSLELGDSALYFCASSEGGTHKQETQYFGPGTRLLVL.